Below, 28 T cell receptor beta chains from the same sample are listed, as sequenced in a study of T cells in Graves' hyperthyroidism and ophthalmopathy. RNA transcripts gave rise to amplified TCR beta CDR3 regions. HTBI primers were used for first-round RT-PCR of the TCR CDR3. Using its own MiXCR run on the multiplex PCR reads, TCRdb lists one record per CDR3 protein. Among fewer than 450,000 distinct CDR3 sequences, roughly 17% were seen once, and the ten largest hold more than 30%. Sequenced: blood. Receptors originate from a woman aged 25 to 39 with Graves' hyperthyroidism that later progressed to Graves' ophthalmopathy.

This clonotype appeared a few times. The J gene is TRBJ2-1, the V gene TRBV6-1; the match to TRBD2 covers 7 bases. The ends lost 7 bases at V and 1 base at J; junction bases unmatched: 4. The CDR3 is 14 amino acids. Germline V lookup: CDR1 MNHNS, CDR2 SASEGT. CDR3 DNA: TGTGCCAGCAATTACGGGGGGTCCTACAATGAGCAGTTCTTC. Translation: CASNYGGSYNEQFF.

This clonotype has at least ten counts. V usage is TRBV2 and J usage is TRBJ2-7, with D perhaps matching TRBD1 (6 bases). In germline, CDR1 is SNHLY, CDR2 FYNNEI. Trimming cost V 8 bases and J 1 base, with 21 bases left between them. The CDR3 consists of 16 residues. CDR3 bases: TGTGCCAGCTCGATTTGGGGACAAGTCATATCCTACGAGCAGTACTTC. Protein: CASSIWGQVISYEQYF.

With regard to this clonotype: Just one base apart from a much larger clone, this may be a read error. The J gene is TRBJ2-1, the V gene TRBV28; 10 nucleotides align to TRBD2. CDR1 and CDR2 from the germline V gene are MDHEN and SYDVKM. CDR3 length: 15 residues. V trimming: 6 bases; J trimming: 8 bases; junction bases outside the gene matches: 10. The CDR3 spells CASSTAGGPMDEQFF. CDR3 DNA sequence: TGTGCCAGCAGCACAGCGGGGGGGCCAATGGATGAGCAGTTCTTC.

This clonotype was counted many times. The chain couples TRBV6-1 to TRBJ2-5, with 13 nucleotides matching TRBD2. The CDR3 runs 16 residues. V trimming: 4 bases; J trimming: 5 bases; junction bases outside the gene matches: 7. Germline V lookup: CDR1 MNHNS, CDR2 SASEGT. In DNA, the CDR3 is TGTGCCAGCAGTGTAGGACTAGCGGGAGTTTCGGAGACCCAGTACTTC. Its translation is CASSVGLAGVSETQYF.

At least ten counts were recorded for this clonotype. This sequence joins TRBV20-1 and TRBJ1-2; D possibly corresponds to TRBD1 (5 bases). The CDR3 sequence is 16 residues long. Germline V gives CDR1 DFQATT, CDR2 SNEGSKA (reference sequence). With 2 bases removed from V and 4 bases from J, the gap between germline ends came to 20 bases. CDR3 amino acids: CSARPPPRDGIYGYTF. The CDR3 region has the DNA TGCAGTGCTAGACCCCCCCCCAGGGATGGAATCTATGGCTACACCTTC.

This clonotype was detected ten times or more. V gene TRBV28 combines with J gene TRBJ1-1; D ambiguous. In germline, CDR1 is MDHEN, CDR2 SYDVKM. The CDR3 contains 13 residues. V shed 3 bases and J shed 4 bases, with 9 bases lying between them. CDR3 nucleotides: TGTGCCAGCAGTTTTCTCCACGGCACTGAAGCTTTCTTT. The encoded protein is CASSFLHGTEAFF.

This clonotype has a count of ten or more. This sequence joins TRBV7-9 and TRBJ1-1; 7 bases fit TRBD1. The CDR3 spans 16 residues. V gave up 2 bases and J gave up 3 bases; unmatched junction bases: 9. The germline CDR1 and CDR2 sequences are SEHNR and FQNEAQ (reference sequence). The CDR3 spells CASSLFRGLRYTEAFF. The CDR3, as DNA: TGTGCCAGCAGCTTATTTAGGGGGCTTCGGTACACTGAAGCTTTCTTT.

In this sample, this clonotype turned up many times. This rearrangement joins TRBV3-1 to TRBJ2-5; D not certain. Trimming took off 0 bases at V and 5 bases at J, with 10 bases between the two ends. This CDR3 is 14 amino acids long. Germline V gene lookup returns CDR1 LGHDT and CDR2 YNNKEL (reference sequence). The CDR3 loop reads CASSQDVGWETQYF. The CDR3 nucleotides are TGTGCCAGCAGCCAAGATGTCGGGTGGGAGACCCAGTACTTC.

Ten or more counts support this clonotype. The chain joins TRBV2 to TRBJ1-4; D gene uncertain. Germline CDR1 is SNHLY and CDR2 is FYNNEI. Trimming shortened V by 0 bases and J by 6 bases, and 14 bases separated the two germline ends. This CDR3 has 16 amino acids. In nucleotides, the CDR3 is TGTGCCAGCAGTGAAGCTGTGGGAGGCATTGATGAAAAACTGTTTTTT. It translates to CASSEAVGGIDEKLFF.

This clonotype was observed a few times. In nucleotides, the CDR3 is TGTGCCATCAGTGAGAATGGCGGGACCTATGGCTACACCTTC. This translates into CAISENGGTYGYTF. The chain carries TRBV10-3 and TRBJ1-2; TRBD1 might be the D (5 bases). V was trimmed by 2 bases and J by 4 bases, leaving 11 bases between them. Germline V gives CDR1 ENHRY, CDR2 SYGVKD. The CDR3 totals 14 residues.

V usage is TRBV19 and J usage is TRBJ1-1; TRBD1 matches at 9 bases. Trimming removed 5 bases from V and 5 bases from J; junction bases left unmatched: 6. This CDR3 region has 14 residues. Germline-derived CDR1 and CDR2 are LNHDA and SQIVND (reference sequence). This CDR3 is CASSPQGASTEAFF. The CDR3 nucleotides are TGTGCCAGTAGTCCACAGGGGGCGAGTACTGAAGCTTTCTTT. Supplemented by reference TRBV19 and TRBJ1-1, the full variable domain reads DGGITQSPKYLFRKEGQNVTLSCEQNLNHDAMYWYRQDPGQGLRLIYYSQIVNDFQKGDIAEGYSVSREKKESFPLTVTSAQKNPTAFYLCASSPQGASTEAFFGQGTRLTVV.

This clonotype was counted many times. CDR3 loop: CASSSSLGLANEKLFF. As DNA, the CDR3 is TGTGCCAGCAGTTCCAGCCTGGGGTTGGCTAATGAAAAACTGTTTTTT. This chain links TRBV28 with TRBJ1-4; no definite D call. The germline CDR1 and CDR2 sequences are MDHEN and SYDVKM. CDR3 length equals 16 residues. V lost 4 bases to trimming and J lost 3 bases, with 15 bases between them.

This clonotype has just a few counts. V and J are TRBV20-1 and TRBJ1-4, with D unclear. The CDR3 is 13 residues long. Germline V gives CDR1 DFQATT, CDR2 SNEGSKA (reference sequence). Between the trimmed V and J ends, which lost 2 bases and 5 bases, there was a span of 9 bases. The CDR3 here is CSARLYENEKLFF. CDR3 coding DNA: TGCAGTGCTAGACTATATGAAAATGAAAAACTGTTTTTT.

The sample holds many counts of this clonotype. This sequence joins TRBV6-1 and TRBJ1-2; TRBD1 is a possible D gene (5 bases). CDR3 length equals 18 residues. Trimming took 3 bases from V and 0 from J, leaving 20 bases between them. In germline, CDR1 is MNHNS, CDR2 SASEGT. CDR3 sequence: CASSDAWRGASTNYGYTF. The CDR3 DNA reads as TGTGCCAGCAGTGACGCCTGGAGGGGAGCGTCGACTAACTATGGCTACACCTTC.

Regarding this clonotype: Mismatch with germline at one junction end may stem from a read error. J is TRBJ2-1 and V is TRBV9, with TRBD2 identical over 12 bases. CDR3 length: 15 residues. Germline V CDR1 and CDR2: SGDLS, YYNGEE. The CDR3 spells CTSSPGTSGYNEQFF. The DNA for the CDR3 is TGTACCAGCAGCCCCGGGACTAGCGGGTACAATGAGCAGTTCTTC.

In DNA, the CDR3 is TGCGCCAGCAGCTTGGCCGGGACAGGGAAAGCTTTCTTT. This translates into CASSLAGTGKAFF. The chain has TRBV5-1 and TRBJ1-1; 9 bases agree with TRBD1. Trimming removed 0 bases from V and 9 bases from J; junction bases left unmatched: 3. This CDR3 is built from 13 residues. Germline lookup yields CDR1 SGHRS and CDR2 YFSETQ.

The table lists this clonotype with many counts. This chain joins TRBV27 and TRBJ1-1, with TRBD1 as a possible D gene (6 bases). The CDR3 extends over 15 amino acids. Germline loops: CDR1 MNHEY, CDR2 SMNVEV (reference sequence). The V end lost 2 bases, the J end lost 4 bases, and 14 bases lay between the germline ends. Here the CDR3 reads CASSLLGARATEAFF. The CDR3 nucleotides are TGTGCCAGCAGTTTACTGGGGGCGCGGGCCACTGAAGCTTTCTTT.

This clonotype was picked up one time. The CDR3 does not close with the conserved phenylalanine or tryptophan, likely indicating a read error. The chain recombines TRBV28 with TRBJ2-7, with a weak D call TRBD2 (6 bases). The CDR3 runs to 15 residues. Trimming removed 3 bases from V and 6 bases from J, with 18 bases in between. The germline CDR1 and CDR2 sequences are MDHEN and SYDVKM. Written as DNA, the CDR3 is TGTGCCAGCAGTTTTTTGGAGGGGTCGGCTTCCGAGCAGTACCTC. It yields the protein CASSFLEGSASEQYL.

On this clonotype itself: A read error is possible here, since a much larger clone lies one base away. The CDR3 protein is CASSYPASGGETQCF. The CDR3 DNA follows: TGTGCCAGCAGTTACCCGGCTAGCGGGGGTGAGACCCAGTGCTTC. V usage is TRBV6-2 or TRBV6-3 and J usage is TRBJ2-5, with 10 nucleotides matching TRBD2. CDR1 MNHEY and CDR2 SVGEGT come from the germline V gene. The CDR3 runs 15 residues.

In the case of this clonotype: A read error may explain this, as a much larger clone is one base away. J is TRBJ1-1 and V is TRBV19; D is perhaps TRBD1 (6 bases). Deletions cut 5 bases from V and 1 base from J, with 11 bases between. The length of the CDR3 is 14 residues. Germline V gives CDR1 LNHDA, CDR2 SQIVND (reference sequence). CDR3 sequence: CASSVGQANTEAFF. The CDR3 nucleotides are TGTGCCAGTAGTGTGGGACAAGCGAACACTGAAGCTTTCTTT.

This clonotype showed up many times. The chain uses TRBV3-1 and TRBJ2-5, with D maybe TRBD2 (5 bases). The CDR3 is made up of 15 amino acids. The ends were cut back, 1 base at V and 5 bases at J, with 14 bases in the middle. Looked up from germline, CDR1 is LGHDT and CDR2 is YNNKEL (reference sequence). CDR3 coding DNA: TGTGCCAGCAGCCAAGCGGGGAGAGGTTGGGAGACCCAGTACTTC. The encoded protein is CASSQAGRGWETQYF.

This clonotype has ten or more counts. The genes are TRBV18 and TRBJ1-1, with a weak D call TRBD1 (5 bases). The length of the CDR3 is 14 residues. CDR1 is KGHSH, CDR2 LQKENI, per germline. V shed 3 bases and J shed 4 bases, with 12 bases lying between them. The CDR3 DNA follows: TGTGCCAGCTCACCGCGCGGGGGGATCACTGAAGCTTTCTTT. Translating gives CASSPRGGITEAFF.

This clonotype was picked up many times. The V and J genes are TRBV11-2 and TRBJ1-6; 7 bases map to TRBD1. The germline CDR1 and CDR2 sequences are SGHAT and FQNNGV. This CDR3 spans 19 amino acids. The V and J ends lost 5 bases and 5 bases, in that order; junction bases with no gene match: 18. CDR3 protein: CASSPTFWVKGQNNSPLHF. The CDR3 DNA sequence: TGTGCCAGCAGCCCCACCTTTTGGGTAAAGGGACAGAATAATTCACCCCTCCACTTT.

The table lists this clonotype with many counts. For the CDR3, the DNA is TGTGCCAGCAGTTTAAGAGGTAATAGCAATCAGCCCCAGCATTTT. Its translation: CASSLRGNSNQPQHF. The J gene is TRBJ1-5, the V gene TRBV12-3 or TRBV12-4; no clear D. Trimming left V 2 bases short and J 0 bases short, with 8 bases between. The CDR3 runs 15 residues.

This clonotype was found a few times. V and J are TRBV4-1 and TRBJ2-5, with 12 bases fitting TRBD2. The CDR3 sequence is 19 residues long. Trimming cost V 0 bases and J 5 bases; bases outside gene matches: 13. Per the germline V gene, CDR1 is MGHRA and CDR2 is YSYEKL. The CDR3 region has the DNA TGCGCCAGCAGCCAAGATCAGGCTAGCGGGGGGGCCGGTAGCGAGACCCAGTACTTC. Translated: CASSQDQASGGAGSETQYF.

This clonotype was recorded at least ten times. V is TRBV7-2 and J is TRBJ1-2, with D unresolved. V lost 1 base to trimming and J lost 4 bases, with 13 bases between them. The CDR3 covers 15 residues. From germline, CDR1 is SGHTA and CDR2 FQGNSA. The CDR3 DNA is TGTGCCAGCAGCTTAGAAGGTCCGACCTCCTATGGCTACACCTTC. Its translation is CASSLEGPTSYGYTF.

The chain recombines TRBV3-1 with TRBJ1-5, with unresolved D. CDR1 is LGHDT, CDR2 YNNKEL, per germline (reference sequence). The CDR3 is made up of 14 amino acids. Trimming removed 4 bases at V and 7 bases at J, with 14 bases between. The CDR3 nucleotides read TGTGCCAGCAGCCCTTTGATAGGGCGCCAGCCCCAGCATTTT. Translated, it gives CASSPLIGRQPQHF.

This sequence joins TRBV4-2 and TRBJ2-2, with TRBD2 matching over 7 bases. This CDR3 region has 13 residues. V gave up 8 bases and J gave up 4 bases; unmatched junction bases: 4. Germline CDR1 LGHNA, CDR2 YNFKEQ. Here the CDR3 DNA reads TGTGCCAGCGAGCGGGGCACCACCGGGGAGCTGTTTTTT. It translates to CASERGTTGELFF.